Described below is a single T cell receptor beta chain sequence and its context. The data were obtained in a study of blood T cell repertoires in COVID-19. Turning to the study itself: The samples span acute and convalescent COVID-19 from the United States, Italy and Spain. PBMCs, B-cell-depleted T cells, or T cells provided the cDNA or gDNA that made up the material.

Original processing notes: Amplification from reference gene primers served as the basis for estimated nucleated cell counts. The method was immunoSEQ multiplex PCR; TCRdb's version includes in-frame clones alone and lacks a portion of them. V and J calls and clone size are copied from that table; D and trimming were computed from the DNA. The sample carries 210,000 or so clones, 92% recorded once. This sequence was found in a man aged 30-40 years with acute or convalescent COVID-19. The specimen sequenced was peripheral blood.

CDR3 nucleotides: TGTGCCAGCAGTGAAGGGGTGGGCAGTATGAACACTGAAGCTTTCTTT. As protein: CASSEGVGSMNTEAFF. J is TRBJ1-1 and V is TRBV6-1, with no clear D. Looked up from germline, CDR1 is MNHNS and CDR2 is SASEGT. This CDR3 contains 16 residues. The ends were cut back, 1 base at V and 0 bases at J, with 12 bases in the middle.